This is a list of T cell receptor beta chains from one sample in a study of shared clonotypes between healthy human individuals. Clones were read by immunoSEQ multiplex PCR, and TCRdb kept only the in-frame ones, dropping some. Seen here are millions of clones, 85% to 95% observed once, and the top ten hold approximately 0.4%. Sample: naive CD4+ T cells from PBMCs. The receptors stem from a man aged 18 to 29 in good health. Some clones in this sample may be carry-over from other donors' samples. Each CDR3 is given with its conserved first and last residue. A D gene is named only where the DNA matches it firmly. Some rows have no size entry. The others give once, few or many, or a class for an expanded clone.

TRBD1	-	TRBV6-1	TRBJ1-5	13	TGTGCCAGCAGTCCGACAGGGGTTCTGGCCCAGCATTTT	CASSPTGVLAQHF
-	-	TRBV9	TRBJ1-3	15	TGTGCCAGCAGCGTTTCTGGGGGGTTTGGAAACACCATATATTTT	CASSVSGGFGNTIYF
TRBD1	-	TRBV6-1	TRBJ2-7	15	TGTGCCAGCAGTGAATCGGACAGGGGGCGAGATAAGCAGTACTTC	CASSESDRGRDKQYF
TRBD1	-	TRBV5-1	TRBJ2-6	18	TGCGCCAGCAGCTTGGCCACGACAGGGGGCCCTGGGGCCAACGTCCTGACTTTC	CASSLATTGGPGANVLTF
TRBD2	-	TRBV30	TRBJ2-3	16	TGTGCCCGACCCTCCCCCCCTAGCGGCCACGCAGATACGCAGTATTTT	CARPSPPSGHADTQYF
-	-	TRBV11-2	TRBJ1-3	14	TGTGCCAGCAGCTCCGTGGGGTTGCGGAACACCATATATTTT	CASSSVGLRNTIYF
-	-	TRBV28	TRBJ2-7	14	TGTGCCAGCAGTCCCCATACAGTCACCTACGAGCAGTACTTC	CASSPHTVTYEQYF
TRBD1	-	TRBV20-1	TRBJ2-3	11	TGCAGTGCCCCAGGGGGAGATACGCAGTATTTT	CSAPGGDTQYF
TRBD2	-	TRBV5-4	TRBJ2-6	15	TGTGCCAGCACCCCCGGGAGGTATGGGGCCAACGTCCTGACTTTC	CASTPGRYGANVLTF
TRBD1	-	TRBV27	TRBJ2-1	17	TGTGCCAGCAGTTTAAGGCCTAGGGACAGGGGTGGCAATGAGCAGTTCTTC	CASSLRPRDRGGNEQFF
-	-	TRBV27	TRBJ1-4	14	TGTGCCAGCAGTCCCTTTAGGGCCGGTCATCAACTGTTTTTT	CASSPFRAGHQLFF
-	-	TRBV28	TRBJ2-7	13	TGTGCCAGCACCGGAACAGGGACCTACGAGCAGTACTTC	CASTGTGTYEQYF
-	-	TRBV7-2	TRBJ2-7	15	TGTGCCAGCAGCTTAGGGTGGGTCAGCTCCTACGAGCAGTACTTC	CASSLGWVSSYEQYF
TRBD1	-	TRBV5-6	TRBJ1-2	16	TGTGCCAGCAGCGACCAGCCGGGACAGTGGAACTATGGCTACACCTTC	CASSDQPGQWNYGYTF
-	few	TRBV18	TRBJ1-5	13	TGTGCCAGCTCACCAACCCTCGATCAGCCCCAGCATTTT	CASSPTLDQPQHF
TRBD2	-	TRBV5-1	TRBJ2-1	13	TGCGCCAGCAGCTTGTCGAGGGAGGGTGAGCAGTTCTTC	CASSLSREGEQFF
-	-	TRBV18	TRBJ2-7	14	TGTGCCAGCTCACCAGGGATTGAGTCCTACGAGCAGTACTTC	CASSPGIESYEQYF
TRBD1	-	TRBV9	TRBJ1-5	14	TGTGCCAGCAGCGTAGGACAGGGAGTTCAGCCCCAGCATTTT	CASSVGQGVQPQHF
TRBD1	-	TRBV28	TRBJ1-1	15	TGTGCCAGCAGTCGCCCGACAGGGTCGGTCACTGAAGCTTTCTTT	CASSRPTGSVTEAFF
-	-	TRBV29-1	TRBJ2-5	12	TGCAGCGTTGGTACTGCACAAGAGACCCAGTACTTC	CSVGTAQETQYF
-	-	TRBV28	TRBJ2-1	14	TGTGCCAGCAGTTTATGGAGAGGGGTGGGCGAGCAGTTCTTC	CASSLWRGVGEQFF
-	-	TRBV27	TRBJ1-3	13	TGTGCCAGCAGGGGAGGAGGTGGAAACACCATATATTTT	CASRGGGGNTIYF
TRBD1	-	TRBV7-3	TRBJ2-2	15	TGTGCCAGCAGCGAGACAGGGGGCAACGCCGGGGAGCTGTTTTTT	CASSETGGNAGELFF
TRBD1	-	TRBV7-3	TRBJ2-7	16	TGTGCCAGCAGCTTAACCGGACAGGGGACGTCCTACGAGCAGTACTTC	CASSLTGQGTSYEQYF
-	-	TRBV29-1	TRBJ2-5	12	TGCAGCGTTGAAGCAGGGTCTGAGACCCAGTACTTC	CSVEAGSETQYF
-	-	TRBV5-1	TRBJ2-7	15	TGCGCCAGCAGCTTGGGATCCTATGGCGCCTACGAGCAGTACTTC	CASSLGSYGAYEQYF
-	-	TRBV5-1	TRBJ2-1	15	TGCGCCAGCAGCTTGGCCTCCAGGGGGAGGGATGAGCAGTTCTTC	CASSLASRGRDEQFF
TRBD1	few	TRBV18	TRBJ2-4	13	TGTGCCAGCTCACGGACAGGGTCCACCATTCAGTACTTC	CASSRTGSTIQYF
-	-	TRBV7-2	TRBJ2-5	15	TGTGCCAGCAGCTTAGGAAGCGGACACCAAGAGACCCAGTACTTC	CASSLGSGHQETQYF
-	-	TRBV18	TRBJ2-3	12	TGTGCCAGCTCACCAGGTCCAGATACGCAGTATTTT	CASSPGPDTQYF
-	few	TRBV13	TRBJ2-7	16	TGTGCCAGCAGCTTAAGTCCGTCGCGGGGAGTCTACGAGCAGTACTTC	CASSLSPSRGVYEQYF
-	-	TRBV14	TRBJ2-2	18	TGTGCCAGCAGCCAACGTAATACCGCGACCGCGAACACCGGGGAGCTGTTTTTT	CASSQRNTATANTGELFF
-	-	TRBV12-5	TRBJ1-1	15	TGTGCTAGTGGTTTGAGTAGCAACAGACACACTGAAGCTTTCTTT	CASGLSSNRHTEAFF
-	-	TRBV28	TRBJ2-3	16	TGTGCCAGCGGGTGGGGCGTCGGGATAAGCACAGATACGCAGTATTTT	CASGWGVGISTDTQYF
-	once	TRBV5-5	TRBJ2-5	13	TGTGCCAGCAGCTTGGGGACTGTTGAGACCCAGTACTTC	CASSLGTVETQYF
-	-	TRBV4-3	TRBJ1-1	15	TGCGCCAGCAGCCAGGGACGGACGTGGGACACTGAAGCTTTCTTT	CASSQGRTWDTEAFF